The sequence of this T cell receptor beta chain was determined in a study of post-analysis software for immune sequencing data. Researchers reported that TCR beta cDNA libraries carried unique molecular identifiers. TCRdb re-called the PCR reads with MiXCR, one entry per CDR3 protein. Of 740,000 or so distinct CDR3 sequences in the sample, approximately 53% are singletons; the top ten hold under 6%. Overall study findings and caveats: About five TRBV segments were more frequent in patients than controls; TRBV5-6, TRBV5-1 and TRBV20-1 belonged to this group. A significant reduction in normalized Chao1 diversity was observed in multiple sclerosis patients versus controls.

The V gene end was trimmed by 8 bases and the J gene end by 7 bases; junction bases not matched to a gene: 16. CDR1 SQVTM and CDR2 ANQGSEA come from the germline V gene. The CDR3 runs to 14 residues. The sample holds a few counts of this clonotype. Its cognate antigen is unknown. The sample comprised blood. The chain couples TRBV29-1 to TRBJ2-7; the match to TRBD1 covers 8 bases. This receptor was taken from a girl aged 5 to 17 with multiple sclerosis. In nucleotides, the CDR3 is TGCAGCACCGCACGGGACAGGTCAGCAGGGGAGCAGTACTTC. This codes for CSTARDRSAGEQYF.